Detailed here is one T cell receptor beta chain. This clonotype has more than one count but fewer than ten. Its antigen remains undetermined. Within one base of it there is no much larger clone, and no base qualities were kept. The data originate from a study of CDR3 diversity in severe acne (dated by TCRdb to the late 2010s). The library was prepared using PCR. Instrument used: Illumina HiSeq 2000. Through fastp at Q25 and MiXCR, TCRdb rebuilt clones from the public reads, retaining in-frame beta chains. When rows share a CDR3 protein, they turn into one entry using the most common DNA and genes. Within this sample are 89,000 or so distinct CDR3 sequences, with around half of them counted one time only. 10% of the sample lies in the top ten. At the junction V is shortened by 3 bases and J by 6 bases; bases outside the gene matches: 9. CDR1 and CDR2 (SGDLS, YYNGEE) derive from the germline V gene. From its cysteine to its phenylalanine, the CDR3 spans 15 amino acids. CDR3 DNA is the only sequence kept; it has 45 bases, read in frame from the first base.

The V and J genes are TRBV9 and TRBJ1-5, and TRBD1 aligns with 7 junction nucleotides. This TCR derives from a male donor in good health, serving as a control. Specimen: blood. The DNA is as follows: TGTGCCAGCAGCGGCACAGGGGCGCAGGGTCAGCCCCAGCATTTT. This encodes CASSGTGAQGQPQHF.